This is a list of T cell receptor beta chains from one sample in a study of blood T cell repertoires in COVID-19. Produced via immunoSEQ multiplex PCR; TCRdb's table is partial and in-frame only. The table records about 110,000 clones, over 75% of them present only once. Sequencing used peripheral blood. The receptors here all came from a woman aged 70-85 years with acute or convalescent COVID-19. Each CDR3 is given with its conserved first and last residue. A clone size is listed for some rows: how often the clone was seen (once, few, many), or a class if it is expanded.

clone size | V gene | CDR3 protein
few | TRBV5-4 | CASSSRDRGLNTGELFF
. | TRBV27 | CASSLSLVRTDTQYF
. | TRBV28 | CASSRLGLSHEQYF
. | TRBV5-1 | CASSLELGAGVTSYEQYF
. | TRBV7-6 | CASSLAVGSEVDTQYF
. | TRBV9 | CASSVEGGTYNSPLHF
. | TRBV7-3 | CASSLTGPLGTIYF
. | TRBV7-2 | CASSLVAGPSSYNEQFF
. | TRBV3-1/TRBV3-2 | CASSQVGGRTNTGELFF
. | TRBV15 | CATSRQGADQPQHF
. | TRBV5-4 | CASSNPGAGAEAFF
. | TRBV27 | CASRDSESSGANVLTF
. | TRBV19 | CASSIGSGAIQPYEQYF
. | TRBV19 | CASSPGGQGYHEQYF
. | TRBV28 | CATTGNNQPQHF
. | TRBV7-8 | CASSPARGRTEAFF
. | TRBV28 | CASSSAGDEQFF
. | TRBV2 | CASRWGGAEQFF
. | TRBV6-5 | CASRSYGGLKETQYF
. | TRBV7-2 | CASSSMTGRLEAFF
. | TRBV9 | CASSPRGSEGTGELFF
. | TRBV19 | CASRKTIGEQFF
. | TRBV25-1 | CASSDRGDSEAFF
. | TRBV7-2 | CASNTRTSGGYNEQFF
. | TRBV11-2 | CASSLDFLAGDTQYF
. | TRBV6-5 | CASNPAGGISQPQHF
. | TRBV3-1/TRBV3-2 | CASSPASGGSNEQFF